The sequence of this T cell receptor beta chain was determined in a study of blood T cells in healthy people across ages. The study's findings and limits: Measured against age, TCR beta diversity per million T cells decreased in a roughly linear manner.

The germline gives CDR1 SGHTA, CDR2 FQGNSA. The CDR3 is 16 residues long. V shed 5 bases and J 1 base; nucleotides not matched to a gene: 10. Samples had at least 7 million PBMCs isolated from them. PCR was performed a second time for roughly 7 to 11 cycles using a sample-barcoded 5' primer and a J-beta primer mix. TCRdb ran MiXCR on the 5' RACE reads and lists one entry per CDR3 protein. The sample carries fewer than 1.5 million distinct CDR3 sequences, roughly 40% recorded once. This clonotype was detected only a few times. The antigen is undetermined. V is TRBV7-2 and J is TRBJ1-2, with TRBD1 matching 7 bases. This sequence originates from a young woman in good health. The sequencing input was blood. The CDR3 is CASSPMTGTYNYGYTF. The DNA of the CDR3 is TGTGCCAGCAGCCCGATGACAGGGACATATAACTATGGCTACACCTTC.